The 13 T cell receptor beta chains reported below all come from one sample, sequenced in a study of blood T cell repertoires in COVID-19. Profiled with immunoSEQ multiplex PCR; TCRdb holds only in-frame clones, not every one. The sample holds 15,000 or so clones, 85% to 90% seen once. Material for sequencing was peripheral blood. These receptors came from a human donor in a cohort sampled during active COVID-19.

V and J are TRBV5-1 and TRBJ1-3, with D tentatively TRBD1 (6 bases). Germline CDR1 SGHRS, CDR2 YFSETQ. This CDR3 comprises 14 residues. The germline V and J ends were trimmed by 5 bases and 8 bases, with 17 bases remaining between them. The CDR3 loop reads CASRQGGREDTIYF. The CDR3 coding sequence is TGCGCCAGCAGACAGGGAGGGCGGGAGGACACCATATATTTT. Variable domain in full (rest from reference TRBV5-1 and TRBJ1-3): KAGVTQTPRYLIKTRGQQVTLSCSPISGHRSVSWYQQTPGQGLQFLFEYFSETQRNKGNFPGRFSGRQFSNSRSEMNVSTLELGDSALYLCASRQGGREDTIYFGEGSWLTVV.

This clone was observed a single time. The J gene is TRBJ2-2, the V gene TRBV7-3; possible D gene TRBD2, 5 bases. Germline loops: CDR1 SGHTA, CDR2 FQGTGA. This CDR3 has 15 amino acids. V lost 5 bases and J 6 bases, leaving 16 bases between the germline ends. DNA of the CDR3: TGTGCCAGCAGCCCCCAGACTATCGGTGCCGGGGAGCTGTTTTTT. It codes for CASSPQTIGAGELFF.

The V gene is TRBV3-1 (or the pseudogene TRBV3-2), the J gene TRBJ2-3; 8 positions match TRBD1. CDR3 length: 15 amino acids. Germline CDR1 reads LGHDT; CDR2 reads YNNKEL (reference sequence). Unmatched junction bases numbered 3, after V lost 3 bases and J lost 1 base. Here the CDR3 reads CASSHPGQGTDTQYF. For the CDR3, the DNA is TGTGCCAGCAGCCACCCGGGACAGGGCACAGATACGCAGTATTTT.

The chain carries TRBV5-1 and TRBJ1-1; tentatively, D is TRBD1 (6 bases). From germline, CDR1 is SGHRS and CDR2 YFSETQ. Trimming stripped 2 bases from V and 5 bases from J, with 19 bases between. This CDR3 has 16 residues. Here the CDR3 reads CASSLKKQGLATEAFF. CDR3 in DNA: TGCGCCAGCAGCTTAAAAAAACAGGGTCTGGCTACTGAAGCTTTCTTT.

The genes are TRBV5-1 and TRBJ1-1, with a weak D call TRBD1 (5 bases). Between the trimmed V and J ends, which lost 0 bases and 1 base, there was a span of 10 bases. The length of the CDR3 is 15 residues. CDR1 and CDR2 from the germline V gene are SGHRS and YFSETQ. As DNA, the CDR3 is TGCGCCAGCAGCTTGGCCTCAGGGTCGAACACTGAAGCTTTCTTT. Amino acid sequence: CASSLASGSNTEAFF. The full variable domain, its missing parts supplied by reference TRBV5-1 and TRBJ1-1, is KAGVTQTPRYLIKTRGQQVTLSCSPISGHRSVSWYQQTPGQGLQFLFEYFSETQRNKGNFPGRFSGRQFSNSRSEMNVSTLELGDSALYLCASSLASGSNTEAFFGQGTRLTVV.

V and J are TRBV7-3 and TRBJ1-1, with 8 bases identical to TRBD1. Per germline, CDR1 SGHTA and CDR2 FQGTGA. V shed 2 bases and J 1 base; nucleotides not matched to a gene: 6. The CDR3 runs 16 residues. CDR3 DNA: TGTGCCAGCAGCTTATATCCGACAGGGGAGAACACTGAAGCTTTCTTT. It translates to CASSLYPTGENTEAFF. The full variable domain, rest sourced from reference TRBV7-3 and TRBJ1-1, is GAGVSQTPSNKVTEKGKYVELRCDPISGHTALYWYRQSLGQGPEFLIYFQGTGAADDSGLPNDRFFAVRPEGSVSTLKIQRTERGDSAVYLCASSLYPTGENTEAFFGQGTRLTVV.

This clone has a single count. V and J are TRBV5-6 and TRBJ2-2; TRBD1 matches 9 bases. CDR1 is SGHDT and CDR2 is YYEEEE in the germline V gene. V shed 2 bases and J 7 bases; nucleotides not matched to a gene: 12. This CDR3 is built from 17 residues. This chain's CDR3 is CASSFTPGQGLGGELFF. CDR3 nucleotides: TGTGCCAGCAGCTTTACCCCGGGACAGGGATTAGGCGGGGAGCTGTTTTTT.

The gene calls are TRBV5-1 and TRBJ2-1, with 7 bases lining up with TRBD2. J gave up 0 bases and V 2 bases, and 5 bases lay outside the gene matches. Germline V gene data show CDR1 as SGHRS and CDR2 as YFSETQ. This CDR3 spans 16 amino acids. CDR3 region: CASSFAGVSSYNEQFF. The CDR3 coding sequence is TGCGCCAGCAGCTTTGCGGGGGTGAGCTCCTACAATGAGCAGTTCTTC.

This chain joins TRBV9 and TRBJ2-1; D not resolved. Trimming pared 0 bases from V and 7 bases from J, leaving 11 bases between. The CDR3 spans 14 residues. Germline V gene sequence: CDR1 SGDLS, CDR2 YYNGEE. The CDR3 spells CASSVGDLANEQFF. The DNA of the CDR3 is TGTGCCAGCAGCGTAGGAGACTTGGCGAATGAGCAGTTCTTC. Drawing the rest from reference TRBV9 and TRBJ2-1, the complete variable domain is DSGVTQTPKHLITATGQRVTLRCSPRSGDLSVYWYQQSLDQGLQFLIQYYNGEERAKGNILERFSAQQFPDLHSELNLSSLELGDSALYFCASSVGDLANEQFFGPGTRLTVL.

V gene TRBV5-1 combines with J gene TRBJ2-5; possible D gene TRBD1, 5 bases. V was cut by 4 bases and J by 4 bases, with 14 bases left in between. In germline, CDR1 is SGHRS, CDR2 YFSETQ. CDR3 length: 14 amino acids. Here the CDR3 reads CASSGFREGETQYF. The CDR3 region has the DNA TGCGCCAGCAGCGGCTTCAGGGAAGGAGAGACCCAGTACTTC.

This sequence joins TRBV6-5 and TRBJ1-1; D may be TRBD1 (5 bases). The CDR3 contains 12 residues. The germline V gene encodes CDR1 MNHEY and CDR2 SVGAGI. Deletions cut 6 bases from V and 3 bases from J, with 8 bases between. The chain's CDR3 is CASSDRYTEAFF. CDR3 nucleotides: TGTGCCAGCAGCGACAGATACACTGAAGCTTTCTTT.

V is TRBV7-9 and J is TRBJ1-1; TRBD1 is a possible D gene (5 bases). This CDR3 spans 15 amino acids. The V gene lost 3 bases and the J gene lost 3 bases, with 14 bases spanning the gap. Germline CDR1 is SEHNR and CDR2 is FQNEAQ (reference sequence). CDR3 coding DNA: TGTGCCAGCAGCTTTTTCGGGGGAGGGGACACTGAAGCTTTCTTT. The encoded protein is CASSFFGGGDTEAFF.

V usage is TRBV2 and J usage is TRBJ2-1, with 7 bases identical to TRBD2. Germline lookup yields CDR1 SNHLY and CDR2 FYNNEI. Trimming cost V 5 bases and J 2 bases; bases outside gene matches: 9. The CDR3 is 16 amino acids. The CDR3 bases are TGTGCCAGCAGTCGGCTTCTAGCGGCCCCCTACAATGAGCAGTTCTTC. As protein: CASSRLLAAPYNEQFF.